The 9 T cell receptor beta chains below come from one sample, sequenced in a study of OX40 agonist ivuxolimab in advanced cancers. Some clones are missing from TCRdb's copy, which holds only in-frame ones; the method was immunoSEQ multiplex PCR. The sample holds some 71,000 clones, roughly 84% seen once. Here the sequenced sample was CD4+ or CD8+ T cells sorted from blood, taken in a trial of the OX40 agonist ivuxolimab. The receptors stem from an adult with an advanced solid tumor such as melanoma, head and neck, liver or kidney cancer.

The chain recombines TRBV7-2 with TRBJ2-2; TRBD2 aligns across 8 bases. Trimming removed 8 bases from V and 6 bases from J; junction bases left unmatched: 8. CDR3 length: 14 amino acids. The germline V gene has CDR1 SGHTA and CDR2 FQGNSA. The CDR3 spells CASGGRGEPGELFF. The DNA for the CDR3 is TGTGCCAGCGGCGGGCGGGGGGAACCCGGGGAGCTGTTTTTT.

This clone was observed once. The CDR3 spells CASSPPNRGRDYNEQFF. For the CDR3, the DNA is TGTGCCAGCTCACCACCCAACAGGGGAAGGGACTACAATGAGCAGTTCTTC. V and J are TRBV18 and TRBJ2-1, with 7 bases fitting TRBD1. The ends lost 0 bases at V and 3 bases at J; junction bases unmatched: 8. The CDR3 is 17 residues long. Germline assignment: CDR1 KGHSH and CDR2 LQKENI.

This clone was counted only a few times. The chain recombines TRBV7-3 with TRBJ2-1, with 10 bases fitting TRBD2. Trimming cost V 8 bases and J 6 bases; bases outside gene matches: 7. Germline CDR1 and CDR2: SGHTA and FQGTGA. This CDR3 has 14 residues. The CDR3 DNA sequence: TGTGCCAGCGCCCGACTAGCGGGTGCCAATGAGCAGTTCTTC. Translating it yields CASARLAGANEQFF. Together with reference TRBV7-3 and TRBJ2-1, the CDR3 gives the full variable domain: GAGVSQTPSNKVTEKGKYVELRCDPISGHTALYWYRQSLGQGPEFLIYFQGTGAADDSGLPNDRFFAVRPEGSVSTLKIQRTERGDSAVYLCASARLAGANEQFFGPGTRLTVL.

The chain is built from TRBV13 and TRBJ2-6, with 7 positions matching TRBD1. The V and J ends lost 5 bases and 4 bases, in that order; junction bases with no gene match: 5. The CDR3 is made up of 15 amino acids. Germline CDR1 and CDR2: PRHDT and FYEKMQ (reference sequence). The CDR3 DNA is TGTGCCAGCAGCCCGACAGGGCCCGGGGCCAACGTCCTGACTTTC. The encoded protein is CASSPTGPGANVLTF.

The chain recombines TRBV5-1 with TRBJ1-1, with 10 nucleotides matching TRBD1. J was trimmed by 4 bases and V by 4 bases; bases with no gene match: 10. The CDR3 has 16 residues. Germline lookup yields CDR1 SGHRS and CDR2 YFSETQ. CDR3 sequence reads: CASSHLPGQGTTEAFF. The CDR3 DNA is TGCGCCAGCAGCCATCTTCCGGGACAGGGGACCACTGAAGCTTTCTTT.

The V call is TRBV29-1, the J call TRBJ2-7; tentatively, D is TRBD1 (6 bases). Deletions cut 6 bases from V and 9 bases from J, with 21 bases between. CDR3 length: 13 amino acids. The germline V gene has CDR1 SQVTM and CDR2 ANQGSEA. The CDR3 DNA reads TGCAGCGTGCCCATGGGGGCTGGGGACGGGCAGTACTTC. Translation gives CSVPMGAGDGQYF.

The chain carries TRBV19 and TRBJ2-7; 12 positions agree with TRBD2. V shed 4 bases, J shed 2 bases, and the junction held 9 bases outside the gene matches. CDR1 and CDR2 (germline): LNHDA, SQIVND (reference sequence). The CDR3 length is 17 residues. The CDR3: CASSTKTSGGTPYEQYF. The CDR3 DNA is TGTGCCAGTAGTACCAAAACTAGCGGGGGGACCCCCTACGAGCAGTACTTC.

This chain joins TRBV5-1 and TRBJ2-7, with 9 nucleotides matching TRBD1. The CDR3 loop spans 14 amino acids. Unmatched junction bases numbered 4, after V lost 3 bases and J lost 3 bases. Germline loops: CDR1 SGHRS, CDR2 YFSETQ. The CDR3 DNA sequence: TGCGCCAGCAGCTCGGCGGGACAGGGCTACGAGCAGTACTTC. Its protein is CASSSAGQGYEQYF.

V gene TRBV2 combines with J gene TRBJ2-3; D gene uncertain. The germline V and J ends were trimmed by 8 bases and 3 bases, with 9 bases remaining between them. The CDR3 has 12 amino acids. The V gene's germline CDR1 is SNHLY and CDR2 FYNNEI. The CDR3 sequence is CASGLWTDTQYF. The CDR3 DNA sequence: TGTGCCAGCGGCCTTTGGACAGATACGCAGTATTTT.